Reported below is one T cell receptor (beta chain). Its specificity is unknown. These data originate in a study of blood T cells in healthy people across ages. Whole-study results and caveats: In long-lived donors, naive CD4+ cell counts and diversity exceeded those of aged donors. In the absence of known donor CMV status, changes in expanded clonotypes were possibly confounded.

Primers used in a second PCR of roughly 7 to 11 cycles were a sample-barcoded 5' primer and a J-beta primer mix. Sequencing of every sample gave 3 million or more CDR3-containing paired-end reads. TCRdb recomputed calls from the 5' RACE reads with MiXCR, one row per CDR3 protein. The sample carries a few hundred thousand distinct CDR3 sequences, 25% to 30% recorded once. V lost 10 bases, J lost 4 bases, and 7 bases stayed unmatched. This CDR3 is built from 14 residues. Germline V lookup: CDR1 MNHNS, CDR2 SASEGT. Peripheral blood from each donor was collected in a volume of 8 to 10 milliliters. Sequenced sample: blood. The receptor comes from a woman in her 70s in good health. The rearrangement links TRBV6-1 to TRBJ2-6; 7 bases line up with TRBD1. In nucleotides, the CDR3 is TGTGCCACTGACAGGGTCACCGGGGCCAACGTCCTGACTTTC. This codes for CATDRVTGANVLTF.